The 32 T cell receptor beta chains presented below share a single source sample, sequenced in a study of tumor-infiltrating lymphocytes in primary liver carcinoma. A primer matching the constant region was used to make TCR beta cDNA from 500 to 650 ng of total RNA. Slightly modified ARM-PCR, run as three nested multiplex PCR rounds, produced the TCR beta libraries. The opening two PCR rounds, roughly 11 cycles each, paired TRBV1-TRBV30 forward primers with a C-beta reverse primer. TCRdb reanalysed the multiplex PCR reads using MiXCR and keeps one entry per CDR3 protein. The repertoire consists of just over 300,000 distinct CDR3 sequences, with approximately 54% occurring once and the leading ten covering around 15%. Alongside blood RNA obtained from unsorted whole blood, germline DNA was also extracted. Sequenced input: peripheral blood. The receptor source for this set is a woman aged 25 to 45 with primary liver carcinoma and hepatitis B virus infection.

In this sample, this clonotype turned up a few times. A read error may account for a junction end that differs from germline. The V and J genes are TRBV28 and TRBJ1-2, with unresolved D. The CDR3 sequence is 13 residues long. Per the germline V gene, CDR1 is MDHEN and CDR2 is SYDVKM. The CDR3 coding sequence is TGTGCTAGCAGCCTTCTTATAGGGAATGGCTACACCTTT. This sequence encodes CASSLLIGNGYTF.

In the case of this clonotype: A much larger clonotype is one base distant, so this may be a read error. The chain recombines TRBV29-1 with TRBJ2-1; maybe TRBD2 (5 bases). With 5 bases removed from V and 2 bases from J, the gap between germline ends came to 10 bases. This CDR3 spans 13 amino acids. Per germline, CDR1 SQVTM and CDR2 ANQGSEA. The CDR3 here is CSVLSGPYNEQFF. In DNA, the CDR3 is TGCAGCGTTCTGAGCGGCCCCTACAATGAGCAGTTCTTC.

This clonotype was seen ten or more times. The CDR3 sequence: CSVEDRMGSETQYF. The DNA of the CDR3 is TGCAGCGTTGAAGATCGGATGGGGAGTGAGACCCAGTACTTC. V and J are TRBV29-1 and TRBJ2-5; D is perhaps TRBD2 (5 bases). The ends were cut back, 0 bases at V and 5 bases at J, with 13 bases in the middle. This CDR3 has 14 residues. Germline V gene lookup returns CDR1 SQVTM and CDR2 ANQGSEA.

This clonotype came up a few times. The chain employs TRBV28 and TRBJ2-7, with a tentative D call TRBD1 (6 bases). This CDR3 has 14 amino acids. The germline gives CDR1 MDHEN, CDR2 SYDVKM. V lost 3 bases, J lost 2 bases, and 11 bases lay in between. CDR3 sequence (DNA): TGTGCCAGCAGTTTCAGTCAGGGGACCTACGAGCAGTACTTC. Translating gives CASSFSQGTYEQYF.

This clonotype occurred many times. V is TRBV6-5 and J is TRBJ1-4; D might be TRBD1 (6 bases). This CDR3 has 14 amino acids. CDR1 is MNHEY and CDR2 is SVGAGI in the germline V gene. Trimming took off 4 bases at V and 7 bases at J, with 13 bases between the two ends. CDR3 in amino acids: CASSLPGGGEKLFF. The CDR3 DNA reads TGTGCCAGCAGTTTACCGGGGGGCGGTGAAAAACTGTTTTTT.

Many counts were recorded for this clonotype. The genes are TRBV6-5 and TRBJ1-1; tentatively, D is TRBD1 (6 bases). Trimming removed 6 bases at V and 9 bases at J, with 14 bases between. Germline V gene sequence: CDR1 MNHEY, CDR2 SVGAGI. CDR3 length equals 12 residues. The chain's CDR3 is CASRGGMMKAFF. The CDR3 nucleotides read TGTGCCAGCAGAGGGGGGATGATGAAAGCTTTCTTT.

At least ten counts were recorded for this clonotype. The chain couples TRBV12-3 or TRBV12-4 to TRBJ2-7; D may match TRBD1 or TRBD2 (5 bases each). The CDR3 runs 14 residues. V dropped 3 bases and J dropped 2 bases, with 11 bases sitting between them. Here the CDR3 reads CASSFGRETYEQYF. The CDR3 DNA reads TGTGCCAGCAGTTTCGGCAGGGAGACCTACGAGCAGTACTTC.

V and J are TRBV11-3 and TRBJ1-1; D not resolved. Trimming removed 2 bases from V and 5 bases from J, with 12 bases in between. The CDR3 contains 14 residues. Germline V lookup: CDR1 SGHNT, CDR2 YENEEA. This chain's CDR3 is CASSLIRRSTEAFF. CDR3 coding DNA: TGTGCCAGCAGCTTAATACGGAGGAGTACTGAAGCTTTCTTT.

In its sample, this clonotype was seen once. Since a much larger clone is just one base distant, this may be a read error. The chain couples TRBV6-1 to TRBJ2-7, with D unclear. CDR3 size: 13 residues. Trimming removed 4 bases from V and 3 bases from J, with 10 bases in between. CDR1 MNHNS and CDR2 SASEGT come from the germline V gene. Here the CDR3 reads CASSGEASYEQYF. The DNA of the CDR3 is TGTGCCAGCAGTGGAGAGGCTAGCTACGAGCAGTACTTC.

Note on this clonotype: A much larger clone is a single base away; this may be a read error. The rearrangement uses TRBV29-1 and TRBJ2-7; D might be TRBD2 (6 bases). The germline V gene encodes CDR1 SQVTM and CDR2 ANQGSEA. The CDR3 loop spans 12 amino acids. Trimming cost V 7 bases and J 3 bases, with 13 bases left between them. CDR3 amino acids: CSALQGLYEQYF. DNA for the CDR3: TGCAGCGCCTTGCAGGGACTCTACGAGCAGTACTTC.

About this clonotype itself: A read error may be the cause here, since a much bigger clone is one base away. This chain uses TRBV4-3 with TRBJ2-7; TRBD2 matches 10 bases. CDR3 length equals 14 residues. Germline CDR1 LGHNA, CDR2 YSLEER. V lost 7 bases to trimming and J lost 6 bases; unmatched junction nucleotides: 9. For the CDR3, the DNA is TGCGCCAGCAACCTCCTAGCGGGAGAAGGCGAGCAGTACTTC. This gives the protein CASNLLAGEGEQYF.

Concerning this clonotype itself: This may be a read error: a much more frequent sequence differs by one nucleotide. This sequence joins TRBV6-2 or TRBV6-3 and TRBJ1-2; D unresolved. Germline CDR1 MNHEY, CDR2 SVGEGT. The V end was cut by 0 bases, the J end by 4 bases, with 18 bases between. CDR3 length: 17 residues. The CDR3 reads CASSYSKSLGSLYGYTF. The CDR3 DNA sequence: TGTGCCAGCAGTTACTCGAAGAGTCTCGGCAGCCTCTATGGCTACACCTTC.

This clonotype was recorded a few times. The chain carries TRBV5-1 and TRBJ2-3; 10 nucleotides match TRBD2. CDR3 size: 17 residues. The V and J ends lost 4 bases and 6 bases, in that order; junction bases with no gene match: 14. Per the germline V gene, CDR1 is SGHRS and CDR2 is YFSETQ. In nucleotides, the CDR3 is TGCGCCAGCAGCCTGGGAGGGACAGCGGGAGGGCCGGATACGCAGTATTTT. Translating gives CASSLGGTAGGPDTQYF. Supplemented by reference TRBV5-1 and TRBJ2-3, the full variable domain reads KAGVTQTPRYLIKTRGQQVTLSCSPISGHRSVSWYQQTPGQGLQFLFEYFSETQRNKGNFPGRFSGRQFSNSRSEMNVSTLELGDSALYLCASSLGGTAGGPDTQYFGPGTRLTVL.

On this clonotype itself: The junction departs from the called germline gene at one end, perhaps through a read error. The rearrangement uses TRBV11-2 and TRBJ1-5; no firm D call. Germline V gives CDR1 SGHAT, CDR2 FQNNGV. The CDR3 extends over 13 amino acids. The CDR3 sequence is CASSARRRQPHHF. The CDR3 DNA is TGTGCCAGCAGCGCCCGACGGAGGCAGCCCCATCATTTT.

On this clonotype itself: A junction boundary mismatches the germline segment, possibly from a read error. The chain employs TRBV5-4 and TRBJ2-1; 12 bases map to TRBD2. Per the germline V gene, CDR1 is SGHNT and CDR2 is YYREEE (reference sequence). CDR3 length: 16 residues. CDR3 loop: CGSSRRTSGTYNEQFF. In nucleotides, the CDR3 is TGTGGCAGCAGCCGTCGGACTAGCGGGACCTACAATGAGCAGTTCTTC.

This sequence joins TRBV5-6 and TRBJ2-7; D ambiguous. V lost 6 bases, J lost 6 bases, and 22 bases lay in between. Germline-derived CDR1 and CDR2 are SGHDT and YYEEEE. The CDR3 length is 15 residues. The CDR3 bases are TGTGCCAGCACTCCCCGTAAAGTTCGATTGGGCGAGCAGTACTTC. It is translated as CASTPRKVRLGEQYF.

This clonotype has just a few counts. V gene TRBV28 combines with J gene TRBJ1-4; 9 bases match TRBD1. The CDR3 is 12 residues long. Germline-derived CDR1 and CDR2 are MDHEN and SYDVKM. Trimming took 8 bases from V and 5 from J; bases not matched to a gene: 0. The CDR3 region has the DNA TGTGCCAGCGGGACAGGGAATGAAAAACTGTTTTTT. Encoded protein: CASGTGNEKLFF. Looking up the rest from reference TRBV28 and TRBJ1-4 gives the full variable domain: DVKVTQSSRYLVKRTGEKVFLECVQDMDHENMFWYRQDPGLGLRLIYFSYDVKMKEKGDIPEGYSVSREKKERFSLILESASTNQTSMYLCASGTGNEKLFFGSGTQLSVL.

The genes are TRBV28 and TRBJ2-1; 7 positions match TRBD2. The CDR3 extends over 14 amino acids. The junction had 8 bases not matched to a gene; V was cut back by 6 bases and J by 6 bases. Per the germline V gene, CDR1 is MDHEN and CDR2 is SYDVKM. The DNA of the CDR3 is TGTGCCAGCAGCCCTAGCGGTGCCTGCAATGAGCAGTTCTTC. Its translation is CASSPSGACNEQFF.

This clonotype was seen many times. This chain connects TRBV10-3 to TRBJ1-2; D gene ambiguous. The CDR3 is 15 residues long. V lost 3 bases and J 0 bases, leaving 11 bases between the germline ends. CDR1 ENHRY and CDR2 SYGVKD come from the germline V gene. The CDR3, as DNA: TGTGCCATCAGTGATCCCGGTTACTCTAACTATGGCTACACCTTC. The encoded protein is CAISDPGYSNYGYTF.

This chain uses TRBV15 with TRBJ2-1, with a tentative D call TRBD2 (7 bases). CDR3 length: 17 residues. V dropped 5 bases and J dropped 8 bases, with 25 bases sitting between them. Germline V CDR1 and CDR2: LNHNV, YYDKDF (reference sequence). The CDR3 is CATSSTPGGGSGDEQFF. CDR3 coding DNA: TGTGCCACCAGCTCTACCCCGGGGGGAGGATCAGGGGATGAGCAGTTCTTC.

This clonotype was detected many times. V usage is TRBV4-2 and J usage is TRBJ2-1; 11 bases match TRBD2. V was clipped by 4 bases and J by 5 bases; unmatched bases: 4. This CDR3 contains 15 residues. Germline V gene lookup returns CDR1 LGHNA and CDR2 YNFKEQ. CDR3 sequence reads: CASSRTGLADNEQFF. The CDR3 bases are TGTGCCAGCAGCCGAACGGGACTAGCGGACAATGAGCAGTTCTTC.

As regards this clonotype: This could be a read error, since a much larger clone is one nucleotide away. The chain uses TRBV29-1 and TRBJ1-5; D remains unclear. The CDR3 has 13 amino acids. The germline V gene has CDR1 SQVTM and CDR2 ANQGSEA. The CDR3: CSVEVGRNQSQHF. DNA of the CDR3: TGCAGCGTTGAAGTTGGGCGAAATCAGTCCCAGCATTTT. The complete variable domain, with remaining parts taken from reference TRBV29-1 and TRBJ1-5, reads SAVISQKPSRDICQRGTSLTIQCQVDSQVTMMFWYRQQPGQSLTLIATANQGSEATYESGFVIDKFPISRPNLTFSTLTVSNMSPEDSSIYLCSVEVGRNQSQHFGDGTRLSIL.

The chain employs TRBV12-3 or TRBV12-4 and TRBJ2-1; the match to TRBD2 covers 13 bases. The ends lost 10 bases at V and 8 bases at J; junction bases unmatched: 11. The CDR3 covers 15 residues. CDR3 sequence: CAISPRTSGRYEQFF. In nucleotides, the CDR3 is TGTGCCATCAGCCCCCGGACTAGCGGGAGATATGAGCAGTTCTTC.

This chain links TRBV28 with TRBJ2-7; unclear D gene. Trimming shortened V by 6 bases and J by 0 bases, and 9 bases separated the two germline ends. The CDR3 covers 13 residues. In germline, CDR1 is MDHEN, CDR2 SYDVKM. This CDR3 reads CASSPSDSYEQYF. The CDR3, as DNA: TGTGCCAGCAGCCCGTCGGACTCCTACGAGCAGTACTTC.

Comment on this clonotype: This may stem from a read error, because a much larger clone lies one nucleotide away. This chain uses TRBV6-1 with TRBJ1-5; D not resolved. Germline CDR1 and CDR2: MNHNS and SASEGT. The CDR3 is made up of 9 amino acids. Trimming pared 10 bases from V and 9 bases from J, leaving 7 bases between. Here the CDR3 DNA reads TGTGCCATAAGGCGGCCCCAGCATTTT. Protein sequence: CAIRRPQHF.

Comments on this clonotype: This sequence may be a read error, since a much larger clone differs from it by one base. This chain links TRBV6-5 with TRBJ2-7; perhaps TRBD1 as D (5 bases). The CDR3 sequence is 12 residues long. V was pared by 10 bases and J by 6 bases, with 16 bases between. The germline V gene has CDR1 MNHEY and CDR2 SVGAGI. The DNA for the CDR3 is TGTGCCACCTGGGGCAGTTTGTTCGAGCAGTACTTC. The encoded protein is CATWGSLFEQYF.

This clonotype was recorded at least ten times. The chain joins TRBV29-1 to TRBJ2-1; 8 nucleotides line up with TRBD2. V dropped 7 bases and J dropped 7; count of bases not matched to a gene: 15. The CDR3 sequence is 15 residues long. From germline, CDR1 is SQVTM and CDR2 ANQGSEA. The CDR3 DNA follows: TGCAGCGCCCGCGGGGGGCGGGAGATGGCAAATGAGCAGTTCTTC. Its translation: CSARGGREMANEQFF.

With regard to this clonotype: This may be a read error: a much more frequent sequence differs by one nucleotide. The chain has TRBV5-4 and TRBJ2-5; D might be TRBD1 or TRBD2, each matching 6 bases. V dropped 9 bases and J dropped 2 bases, with 20 bases sitting between them. The germline V gene has CDR1 SGHNT and CDR2 YYREEE (reference sequence). There are 15 residues in the CDR3. In DNA form, the CDR3 reads TGTGCCAACAGGGACTCGCGGGGAAGTCAAGAGACCCAGTACTTC. This sequence encodes CANRDSRGSQETQYF.

The sample holds one count of this clonotype. The chain uses TRBV11-2 and TRBJ2-3, with D uncertain. The germline V gene encodes CDR1 SGHAT and CDR2 FQNNGV. There are 11 residues in the CDR3. CDR3 in DNA: TGTACCAACAGCTCAACAGATACGCAGTATTTT. It translates to CTNSSTDTQYF.

A remark on this clonotype: A read error is possible here, since a much larger clone lies one base away. This is likely a read error, given that the CDR3 carries no conserved phenylalanine or tryptophan at its end. V and J are TRBV29-1 and TRBJ2-5; TRBD2 agrees at 7 bases. This CDR3 comprises 13 residues. The V gene end was trimmed by 4 bases and the J gene end by 5 bases; junction bases not matched to a gene: 7. Germline V gene lookup returns CDR1 SQVTM and CDR2 ANQGSEA. The CDR3 loop reads CSVAWRESETQYL. The DNA of the CDR3 is TGCAGCGTTGCATGGCGGGAGTCTGAGACCCAGTACCTC.

As for this clonotype: A much bigger clone sits one base away, suggesting this may be a read error. The chain recombines TRBV12-3 or TRBV12-4 with TRBJ2-1; D is unresolved. The CDR3 spans 14 residues. The V end lost 1 base, the J end lost 9 bases, and 13 bases lay between the germline ends. The CDR3 coding sequence is TGTGCCAGCAGTTTAGGTTCTCGGGTGGCTGAGCAGTTCTTC. Translated, it gives CASSLGSRVAEQFF.

This clonotype was observed at least ten times. The chain combines TRBV11-3 with TRBJ2-2; unclear D gene. Germline loops: CDR1 SGHNT, CDR2 YENEEA. Trimming left V 1 base short and J 7 bases short, with 4 bases between. The CDR3 has 12 amino acids. CDR3 in DNA: TGTGCCAGCAGCTTAGGAGACGGGGAGCTGTTTTTT. Translated: CASSLGDGELFF. Full variable domain (rest looked up from reference TRBV11-3 and TRBJ2-2): EAGVVQSPRYKIIEKKQPVAFWCNPISGHNTLYWYLQNLGQGPELLIRYENEEAVDDSQLPKDRFSAERLKGVDSTLKIQPAELGDSAVYLCASSLGDGELFFGEGSRLTVL.